This TCR beta chain was observed in a study of regulatory T cells in long-lasting Graves disease. Study-wide points: Relative to newly diagnosed Graves' patients, persistent ones had lower TCR diversity.

This clonotype was observed many times. Its target is unknown. The time point is: newly diagnosed GD, antithyroid drugs for less than 3 months. RNA isolated from PBMCs was used to make the TCR library. V lost 4 bases and J lost 5, with 9 bases in between. The CDR3 is 13 amino acids. For TCR beta, libraries came from iRepertoire HTBI primers and Arm-PCR of CDR3 regions. From the multiplex PCR reads, TCRdb called clonotypes with MiXCR, one entry per CDR3 protein. The table includes about 320,000 distinct CDR3 sequences, 15% to 20% detected once. The chain joins TRBV12-3 or TRBV12-4 to TRBJ2-1; the D gene is possibly TRBD2 (6 bases). The source of this sequence is a female donor with Graves disease. The input for sequencing was peripheral blood mononuclear cells (PBMCs), taken at new diagnosis, from a patient treated with antithyroid drugs. CDR3 coding DNA: TGTGCCAGCAGTTGGACGGGGGACAATGAGCAGTTCTTC. This sequence encodes CASSWTGDNEQFF.